This T cell receptor (beta chain) is drawn from a study of blood T cell repertoires in COVID-19. Germline V gives CDR1 MNHEY, CDR2 SMNVEV (reference sequence). V was shortened by 1 base and J by 0 bases, with 27 bases between the two germline ends. The CDR3 spans 22 residues. In the study's own analysis: Amplified reference gene primers provided the basis for estimating nucleated cell counts. The method was immunoSEQ multiplex PCR; TCRdb's version includes in-frame clones alone and lacks a portion of them. D and trimming were read from the DNA, whereas the V and J calls and clone size are those reported in that table. The sample holds approximately 120,000 clones, around 88% seen once.

The chain is built from TRBV27 and TRBJ1-4; D might be TRBD1 (6 bases). This clonotype was obtained from a human donor in a cohort sampled during active COVID-19. The sample was peripheral blood. The CDR3 DNA follows: TGTGCCAGCAGTTTATTTAGTAGGGACAATCCCCAGATTTTGGCAACTAATGAAAAACTGTTTTTT. Translation: CASSLFSRDNPQILATNEKLFF.